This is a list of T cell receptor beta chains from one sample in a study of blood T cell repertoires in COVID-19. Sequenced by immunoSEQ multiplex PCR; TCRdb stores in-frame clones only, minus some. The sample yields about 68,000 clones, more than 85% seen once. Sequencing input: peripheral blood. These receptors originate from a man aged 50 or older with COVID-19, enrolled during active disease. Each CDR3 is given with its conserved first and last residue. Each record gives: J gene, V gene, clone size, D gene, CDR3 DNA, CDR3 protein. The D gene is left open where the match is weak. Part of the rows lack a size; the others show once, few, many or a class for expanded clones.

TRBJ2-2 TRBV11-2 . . TGTGCCAGCAGCTTAGTGGGGGCTAGCGGGAACACCGGGGAGCTGTTTTTT CASSLVGASGNTGELFF
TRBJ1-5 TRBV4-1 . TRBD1 TGCGCCAGCAGCAAATTGGACAGGGATCAGCCCCAGCATTTT CASSKLDRDQPQHF
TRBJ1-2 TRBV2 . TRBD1 TGTGCCAGCAGTGAACAGGGGGCGCCTGGCTATGGCTACACCTTC CASSEQGAPGYGYTF
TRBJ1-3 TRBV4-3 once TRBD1 TGCGCCAGCAGCACAACAGGGGGCGTGGCCACCATATATTTT CASSTTGGVATIYF
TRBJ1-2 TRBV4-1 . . TGCGCCAGCAGCCAAGAGAGGTCGGCTCATGGCTACACCTTC CASSQERSAHGYTF
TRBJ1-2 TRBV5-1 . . TGCGCCAGCAGCTTGGTCGCAGGGTATGGCTACACCTTC CASSLVAGYGYTF
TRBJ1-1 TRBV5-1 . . TGCGCCAGCCGGAGAGAAAACAGGGCTCGGACTGAAGCTTTCTTT CASRRENRARTEAFF
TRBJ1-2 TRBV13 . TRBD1 TGTGCCAGCAGCCCACAACATCTGACAGGGGGAACGGACTATGGCTACACCTTC CASSPQHLTGGTDYGYTF
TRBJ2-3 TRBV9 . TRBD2 TGTGCCAGCAGCGTAAGCGGGAGGGCCCCAGATACGCAGTATTTT CASSVSGRAPDTQYF
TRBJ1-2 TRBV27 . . TGTGCCAGCAGTTGGGGTACAGGCGTCGGCTACACCTTC CASSWGTGVGYTF
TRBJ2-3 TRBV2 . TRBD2 TGTGCCAGCAGGGGACTAGCGGGAGACTGGGATACGCAGTATTTT CASRGLAGDWDTQYF
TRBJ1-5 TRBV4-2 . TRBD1 TGTGCCAGCAGCCCCAGAACCGGACAGGGGGTGGGGCAGCCCCAGCATTTT CASSPRTGQGVGQPQHF
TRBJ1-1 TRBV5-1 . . TGCGCCAGCAGCTTGCTAAGTCTGAACACTGAAGCTTTCTTT CASSLLSLNTEAFF
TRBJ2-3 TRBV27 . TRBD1 TGTGCCAGCAGAAGACAGGGGAGAGATACGCAGTATTTT CASRRQGRDTQYF
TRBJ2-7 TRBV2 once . TGTGCCAGCAGTGTGACACAGGGTTACCCCGAGCAGTACTTC CASSVTQGYPEQYF
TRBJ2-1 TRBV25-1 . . TGTGCCAGCAGTGGACTTGAGCAGTTCTTC CASSGLEQFF
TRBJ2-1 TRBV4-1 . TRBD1 TGCGCCAGCAGCCTATACAGCGGACAGGGGAATGAGCAGTTCTTC CASSLYSGQGNEQFF
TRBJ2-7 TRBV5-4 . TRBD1 TGTGCCAGCAGCTTCCGGGACAGGGGCCCCTACGAGCAGTACTTC CASSFRDRGPYEQYF
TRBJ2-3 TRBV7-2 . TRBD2 TGTGCCAGCAGCTTAGCCGGGACTAGCGCAGGGGATACGCAGTATTTT CASSLAGTSAGDTQYF
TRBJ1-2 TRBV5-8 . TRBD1 TGTGCCAGCAGCTTGGCCAAGGGGGCTGGCTACACCTTC CASSLAKGAGYTF
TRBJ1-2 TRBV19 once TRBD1 TGTGCCAGTAGTATACTGGGAGGACAGGTCCCTGGCTACACCTTC CASSILGGQVPGYTF
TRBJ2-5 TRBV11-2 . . TGTGCCAGCAGCTTTCGCGAGGGCCCCCAAGAGACCCAGTACTTC CASSFREGPQETQYF
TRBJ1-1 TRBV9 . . TGTGCCAGCAGCGTAACGCAGGGCCCGAACACTGAAGCTTTCTTT CASSVTQGPNTEAFF
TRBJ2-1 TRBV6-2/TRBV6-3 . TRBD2 TGTGCCAGCAGTTGGACTAGCGGGCGTTCAGGCTACAATGAGCAGTTCTTC CASSWTSGRSGYNEQFF
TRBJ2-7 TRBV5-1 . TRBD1 TGCGCCAGCAGCCCCCAGACAGGGACCCACGAGCAGTACTTC CASSPQTGTHEQYF
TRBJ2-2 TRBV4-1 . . TGCGCCAGCAGCAAAAGGATACTAGCACTAGATGTCGCCGGGGAGCTGTTTTTT CASSKRILALDVAGELFF
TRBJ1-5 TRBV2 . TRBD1 TGTGCCAGCAGTCCCTGGACAGGGGACAATCAGCCCCAGCATTTT CASSPWTGDNQPQHF
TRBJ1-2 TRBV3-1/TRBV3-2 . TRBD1 TGTGCCAGCAGCCGGGGACAGGGGGAAGGCTACACCTTC CASSRGQGEGYTF
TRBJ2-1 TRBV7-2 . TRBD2 TGTGCCAGCAGCTTAGACGGCGCGGGAGTCCAAAGGGAGCAGTTCTTC CASSLDGAGVQREQFF
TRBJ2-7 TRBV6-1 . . TGTGCCAGCAGTGAAACGGGATTAGCTTACTACGAGCAGTACTTC CASSETGLAYYEQYF
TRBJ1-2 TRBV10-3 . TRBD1 TGTGCCATCAGTGCCTTGCCGGGACAGGGGACAGGACTCTATGGCTACACCTTC CAISALPGQGTGLYGYTF
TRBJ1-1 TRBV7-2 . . TGTGCCAGCAGCTTAGGGGCTAACACTGAAGCTTTCTTT CASSLGANTEAFF
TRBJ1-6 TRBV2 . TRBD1 TGTGCCAGCAGTGACCGGACAGGGAGATCACCCCTCCACTTT CASSDRTGRSPLHF
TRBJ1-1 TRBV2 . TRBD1 TGTGCCAGCAAGAGGACAGGCTTTATAGCTGAAGCTTTCTTT CASKRTGFIAEAFF
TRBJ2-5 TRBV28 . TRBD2 TGTGCCAGCCGACGTCAGGGAGGGGAGACCCAGTACTTC CASRRQGGETQYF
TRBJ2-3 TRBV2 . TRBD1 TGTGCCAGCGCCCTAATGGGGACAGGGGGCACAGATACGCAGTATTTT CASALMGTGGTDTQYF
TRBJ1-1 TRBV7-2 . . TGTGCCAGCAGCTTAGCGCTCGGAGGGAACACTGAAGCTTTCTTT CASSLALGGNTEAFF
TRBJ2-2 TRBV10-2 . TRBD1 TGCGCCAGCAGAGCTACTGACAGGGGGAACACCGGGGAGCTGTTTTTT CASRATDRGNTGELFF
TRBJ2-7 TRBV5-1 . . TGCGCCAGCAGCTCCCAATTACACCAGGAGCAGTACTTC CASSSQLHQEQYF
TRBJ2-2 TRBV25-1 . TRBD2 TGTGCCCGCCAGGCGTACCGGGCGGGAGCGGGCACCGGGGAGCTGTTTTTT CARQAYRAGAGTGELFF
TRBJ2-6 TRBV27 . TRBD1 TGTGCCAGCAGCAGGACAGGGGCAGGGGCCAACGTCCTGACTTTC CASSRTGAGANVLTF
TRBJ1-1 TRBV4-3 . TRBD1 TGCGCCAGCAGCCTAACACCAGGGGGCGCGACTGAAGCTTTCTTT CASSLTPGGATEAFF
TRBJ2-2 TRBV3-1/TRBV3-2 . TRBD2 TGTGCCAGCAGCCAAAACTTAGCGGGAGTTTGGCGCGGGGAGCTGTTTTTT CASSQNLAGVWRGELFF
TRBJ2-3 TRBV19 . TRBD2 TGTGCCAGTAATCATCCAGCGGGAGGACTCACAGATACGCAGTATTTT CASNHPAGGLTDTQYF
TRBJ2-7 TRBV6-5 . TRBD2 TGTGCCAGCAGTTACTCGGGGCTAGCGGGATACGAGCAGTACTTC CASSYSGLAGYEQYF
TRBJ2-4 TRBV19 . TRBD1 TGTGCCAGTAGCTTGGACAGGGAAAACATTCAGTACTTC CASSLDRENIQYF
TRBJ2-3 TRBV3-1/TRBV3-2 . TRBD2 TGTGCCAGCAGCTGGACTAGCGGGGGGACAGATACGCAGTATTTT CASSWTSGGTDTQYF
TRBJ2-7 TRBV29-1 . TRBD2 TGCAGCGTTGGAGGCGCGGGAGCAGCCGAGCAGTACTTC CSVGGAGAAEQYF
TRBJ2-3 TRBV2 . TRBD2 TGTGCCAGCAGTCCCGGACTAGCTGGGGAGTATTTT CASSPGLAGEYF
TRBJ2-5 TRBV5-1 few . TGCGCCAGCAGCGACCTGGCGGGGGAGACCCAGTACTTC CASSDLAGETQYF
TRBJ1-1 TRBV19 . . TGTGCCAGTAGTGCCAGAGGGAACACTGAAGCTTTCTTT CASSARGNTEAFF
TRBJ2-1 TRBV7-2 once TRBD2 TGTGCCAGCAGCTTAGTTCCAGGGACGGCGGGAGGGACATACAATGAGCAGTTCTTC CASSLVPGTAGGTYNEQFF
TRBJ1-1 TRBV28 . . TGTGCCAGCAGTTACCGGGTTTGGACTGAAGCTTTCTTT CASSYRVWTEAFF
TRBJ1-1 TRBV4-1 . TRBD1 TGCGCCAGCAGCCAAGATGAGAACAGGGGCGTCACTGAAGCTTTCTTT CASSQDENRGVTEAFF
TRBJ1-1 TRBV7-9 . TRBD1 TGTGCCAGCAGTCGCGGGGACAGCATGAACACTGAAGCTTTCTTT CASSRGDSMNTEAFF
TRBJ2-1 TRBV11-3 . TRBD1 TGTGCCAGCAGCTTAGAACAGGGGTCCTACAATGAGCAGTTCTTC CASSLEQGSYNEQFF
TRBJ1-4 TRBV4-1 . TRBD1 TGCGCCAGCAGTACCAGACAGGGGCAACATGAAAAACTGTTTTTT CASSTRQGQHEKLFF
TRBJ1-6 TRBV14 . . TGTGCCAGCAGCCATACAGGGTCGGGCTCACCCCTCCACTTT CASSHTGSGSPLHF